The 25 T cell receptor beta chains reported below all come from one sample, sequenced in a study of blood T cell repertoires in COVID-19. Clones were read by immunoSEQ multiplex PCR, and TCRdb kept only the in-frame ones, dropping some. The sample includes roughly 60,000 clones, nearly 80% of them seen just once. The sample was peripheral blood. The receptors derive from a human donor in a cohort sampled during active COVID-19.

The V gene is TRBV10-3, the J gene TRBJ2-3; a possible D gene is TRBD1 (7 bases). The CDR3 is 15 residues long. The germline CDR1 and CDR2 sequences are ENHRY and SYGVKD. Trimming shortened V by 11 bases and J by 8 bases, and 26 bases separated the two germline ends. CDR3 sequence reads: CASLRQGGGSGTQYF. In nucleotides, the CDR3 is TGTGCCTCCCTACGACAGGGAGGAGGAAGCGGTACGCAGTATTTT.

The chain combines TRBV28 with TRBJ1-4, with 8 bases matching TRBD1. This CDR3 has 14 residues. The ends lost 6 bases at V and 7 bases at J; junction bases unmatched: 7. Germline assignment: CDR1 MDHEN and CDR2 SYDVKM. The chain's CDR3 is CASSTTGEGEKLFF. The DNA for the CDR3 is TGTGCCAGCAGCACGACAGGGGAAGGTGAAAAACTGTTTTTT.

The chain links TRBV28 to TRBJ1-2; D is unresolved. The CDR3 extends over 13 amino acids. The V end was cut by 4 bases, the J end by 3 bases, with 9 bases between. CDR1 and CDR2 (germline): MDHEN, SYDVKM. CDR3 residues: CASSSLSDYGYTF. The CDR3 DNA is TGTGCCAGCAGTTCCTTGAGCGACTATGGCTACACCTTC.

The rearrangement links TRBV7-8 to TRBJ2-2, with D perhaps TRBD1 (5 bases). The CDR3 covers 14 residues. V gave up 3 bases and J gave up 7 bases, with 12 bases separating them. Germline values: CDR1 SGHVS, CDR2 FQNEAQ. The CDR3 sequence: CASSLSGMGGELFF. CDR3 DNA sequence: TGTGCCAGCAGCTTGTCAGGGATGGGCGGGGAGCTGTTTTTT.

The CDR3 is CASSLASSGSKSEQFF. CDR3 DNA sequence: TGTGCCAGCAGCTTAGCCTCCAGCGGGAGTAAGTCCGAGCAGTTCTTC. The genes are TRBV7-6 and TRBJ2-1; 8 nucleotides line up with TRBD2. CDR3 size: 16 residues. Germline trimming cut 0 bases from V and 10 bases from J; bases unmatched to any gene: 11. In germline, CDR1 is SGHVS, CDR2 FNYEAQ.

CDR3 nucleotide sequence: TGCGCCAGCAGCTTGGAGTGGGGGGACAATGAGCAGTTCTTC. This codes for CASSLEWGDNEQFF. The chain joins TRBV5-1 to TRBJ2-1, with a weak D call TRBD2 (6 bases). The CDR3 extends over 14 amino acids. V gave up 0 bases and J gave up 5 bases, with 9 bases separating them. Per the germline V gene, CDR1 is SGHRS and CDR2 is YFSETQ.

V and J are TRBV3-1 (or the pseudogene TRBV3-2) and TRBJ2-3; 7 bases fit TRBD2. Germline V CDR1 and CDR2: LGHDT, YNNKEL (reference sequence). The CDR3 sequence is 14 residues long. V trimming: 3 bases; J trimming: 1 base; junction bases outside the gene matches: 1. The CDR3 is CASSHAGGTDTQYF. CDR3 bases: TGTGCCAGCAGCCACGCGGGGGGCACAGATACGCAGTATTTT.

V gene TRBV6-6 combines with J gene TRBJ1-2; 9 bases match TRBD1. Losses at the gene ends were 5 bases for V and 0 bases for J; bases not matched to a gene: 4. The CDR3 loop spans 15 amino acids. CDR1 MNHNY and CDR2 SVGAGI come from the germline V gene (reference sequence). The CDR3 sequence is CASSKQGAPNYGYTF. DNA for the CDR3: TGTGCCAGCAGTAAACAGGGGGCCCCTAACTATGGCTACACCTTC.

V gene TRBV2 combines with J gene TRBJ2-4, with D perhaps matching TRBD2 (5 bases). Between the trimmed V and J ends, which lost 7 bases and 7 bases, there was a span of 20 bases. Germline CDR1 SNHLY, CDR2 FYNNEI. The CDR3 has 15 residues. In DNA, the CDR3 is TGTGCCAGCAAACCGGGGATCACCAAAGGGAACATTCAGTACTTC. Protein product: CASKPGITKGNIQYF.

The chain carries TRBV3-1 (or the pseudogene TRBV3-2) and TRBJ1-2; D call uncertain. Germline lookup yields CDR1 LGHDT and CDR2 YNNKEL (reference sequence). V lost 4 bases and J 2 bases, leaving 11 bases between the germline ends. The CDR3 runs to 14 residues. DNA for the CDR3: TGTGCCAGCAGCCTATCCGGGATAAACTATGGCTACACCTTC. Translated, it gives CASSLSGINYGYTF.

The chain is built from TRBV5-1 and TRBJ2-1; tentative D call: TRBD2 (5 bases). The germline V gene encodes CDR1 SGHRS and CDR2 YFSETQ. V lost 2 bases and J lost 8, with 14 bases in between. The CDR3 runs 14 residues. The CDR3 reads CASSFNPGVDEQFF. The CDR3 DNA sequence: TGCGCCAGCAGCTTTAATCCCGGGGTCGATGAGCAGTTCTTC.

Here the CDR3 DNA reads TGTGCCAGCAACCCAACCGGGACTTCCTACGAGCAGTACTTC. Its protein is CASNPTGTSYEQYF. The rearrangement uses TRBV11-2 and TRBJ2-7; TRBD2 might be the D (6 bases). Trimming took 7 bases from V and 1 from J, leaving 14 bases between them. The CDR3 is 14 residues long. Germline CDR1 SGHAT, CDR2 FQNNGV.

This clone has a handful of counts. The chain links TRBV5-1 to TRBJ2-3; possibly TRBD2 for D (6 bases). The CDR3 is 14 residues long. The V gene lost 6 bases and the J gene lost 6 bases, with 17 bases spanning the gap. Germline lookup yields CDR1 SGHRS and CDR2 YFSETQ. In DNA form, the CDR3 reads TGCGCCAGCACCCTCCGGAGCGGGTTGGATACGCAGTATTTT. It specifies CASTLRSGLDTQYF.

This clone turned up a few times. The V gene is TRBV11-3, the J gene TRBJ1-1; the D is unclear. CDR3 length equals 17 residues. The germline V and J ends were trimmed by 3 bases and 1 base, with 18 bases remaining between them. In germline, CDR1 is SGHNT, CDR2 YENEEA. The CDR3 loop reads CASSFEGSGRRNTEAFF. The CDR3 nucleotides read TGTGCCAGCAGCTTTGAGGGATCGGGTAGGCGGAACACTGAAGCTTTCTTT.

The rearrangement links TRBV21-1 to TRBJ2-1; the table's D call, TRBD2, has no DNA check behind it. TRBV21-1 is recorded as a pseudogene. There are 17 residues in the CDR3. The CDR3 protein is CASSRKGDWLSLDEQFF. For the CDR3, the DNA is TGTGCCAGCAGCCGGAAGGGAGACTGGCTATCGTTGGATGAGCAGTTCTTC.

In this sample, this clone turned up many times. The J gene is TRBJ1-1, the V gene TRBV6-5; D is unclear. V gave up 2 bases and J gave up 5 bases, with 9 bases separating them. CDR1 is MNHEY and CDR2 is SVGAGI in the germline V gene. This CDR3 spans 13 amino acids. The CDR3 spells CASSYRGLTEAFF. The CDR3 coding sequence is TGTGCCAGCAGTTACCGCGGCCTGACTGAAGCTTTCTTT.

The CDR3 bases are TGTGCCAGCCGCAGCAGGGGCGAATGGGATGAGCAGTTCTTC. Amino acid sequence: CASRSRGEWDEQFF. The gene calls are TRBV13 and TRBJ2-1, with D maybe TRBD1 (6 bases). Germline lookup yields CDR1 PRHDT and CDR2 FYEKMQ (reference sequence). This CDR3 region has 14 residues. Trimming took 8 bases from V and 8 from J, leaving 19 bases between them.

The V and J genes are TRBV27 and TRBJ1-6; 7 nucleotides match TRBD1. The CDR3 has 15 residues. The junction had 7 bases not matched to a gene; V was cut back by 5 bases and J by 6 bases. CDR1 and CDR2 (germline): MNHEY, SMNVEV (reference sequence). The CDR3 protein is CASSTDRALNSPLHF. CDR3 nucleotides: TGTGCCAGCAGTACCGACAGGGCCCTTAATTCACCCCTCCACTTT.

This clone was seen just once. The chain uses TRBV7-6 and TRBJ1-1; D unclear. This CDR3 spans 16 amino acids. Trimming removed 2 bases from V and 0 bases from J, with 13 bases in between. In germline, CDR1 is SGHVS, CDR2 FNYEAQ. The CDR3 here is CASSLQTRSVNTEAFF. CDR3 nucleotides: TGTGCCAGCAGCTTACAAACTAGATCGGTGAACACTGAAGCTTTCTTT.

The V gene is TRBV19, the J gene TRBJ1-5; D not certain. Trimming stripped 8 bases from V and 3 bases from J, with 14 bases between. There are 14 residues in the CDR3. CDR1 is LNHDA, CDR2 SQIVND, per germline (reference sequence). The CDR3 coding sequence is TGTGCCAGTGACCCTAGCGGACCCAATCAGCCCCAGCATTTT. Its protein product is CASDPSGPNQPQHF.

The chain recombines TRBV3-1 (or the pseudogene TRBV3-2) with TRBJ2-2, with no clear D. From germline, CDR1 is LGHDT and CDR2 YNNKEL (reference sequence). Trimming pared 0 bases from V and 6 bases from J, leaving 5 bases between. The CDR3 consists of 13 residues. CDR3 in DNA: TGTGCCAGCAGCCAAGATCGAGCCGGGGAGCTGTTTTTT. It is translated as CASSQDRAGELFF.

The chain is built from TRBV5-1 and TRBJ2-2, with TRBD1 as a possible D gene (6 bases). V lost 4 bases and J 7 bases, leaving 11 bases between the germline ends. The CDR3 has 13 amino acids. Germline V gene data show CDR1 as SGHRS and CDR2 as YFSETQ. CDR3 DNA: TGCGCCAGCAGCCCGGGACACAGCGGGGAGCTGTTTTTT. It codes for CASSPGHSGELFF. Combining the CDR3 with reference TRBV5-1 and TRBJ2-2 gives the whole variable domain KAGVTQTPRYLIKTRGQQVTLSCSPISGHRSVSWYQQTPGQGLQFLFEYFSETQRNKGNFPGRFSGRQFSNSRSEMNVSTLELGDSALYLCASSPGHSGELFFGEGSRLTVL.

This sequence joins TRBV7-8 and TRBJ1-5, with D possibly being TRBD1 (6 bases). Germline V lookup: CDR1 SGHVS, CDR2 FQNEAQ. The CDR3 covers 16 residues. The V end was cut by 5 bases, the J end by 1 base, with 15 bases between. The CDR3 region has the DNA TGTGCCAGCAGCCCAACAGGGTCAGCGAGCAATCAGCCCCAGCATTTT. Translated, it gives CASSPTGSASNQPQHF.

This chain uses TRBV30 with TRBJ2-1, with 11 bases matching TRBD2. Losses at the gene ends were 3 bases for V and 0 bases for J; bases not matched to a gene: 13. CDR1 GTSNPN and CDR2 SVGIG come from the germline V gene (reference sequence). This CDR3 has 19 amino acids. The chain's CDR3 is CAWRAGTSGRISSYNEQFF. CDR3 nucleotide sequence: TGTGCCTGGAGAGCCGGGACTAGCGGAAGAATTAGCTCCTACAATGAGCAGTTCTTC.

The V and J genes are TRBV9 and TRBJ2-3, with D maybe TRBD2 (7 bases). V lost 4 bases to trimming and J lost 8 bases, with 14 bases between them. The germline V gene encodes CDR1 SGDLS and CDR2 YYNGEE. The CDR3 totals 13 residues. The CDR3 spells CASSPWGGPTQYF. In nucleotides, the CDR3 is TGTGCCAGCAGCCCGTGGGGGGGGCCTACGCAGTATTTT. The variable domain in full, with the rest retrieved from reference TRBV9 and TRBJ2-3, is DSGVTQTPKHLITATGQRVTLRCSPRSGDLSVYWYQQSLDQGLQFLIQYYNGEERAKGNILERFSAQQFPDLHSELNLSSLELGDSALYFCASSPWGGPTQYFGPGTRLTVL.